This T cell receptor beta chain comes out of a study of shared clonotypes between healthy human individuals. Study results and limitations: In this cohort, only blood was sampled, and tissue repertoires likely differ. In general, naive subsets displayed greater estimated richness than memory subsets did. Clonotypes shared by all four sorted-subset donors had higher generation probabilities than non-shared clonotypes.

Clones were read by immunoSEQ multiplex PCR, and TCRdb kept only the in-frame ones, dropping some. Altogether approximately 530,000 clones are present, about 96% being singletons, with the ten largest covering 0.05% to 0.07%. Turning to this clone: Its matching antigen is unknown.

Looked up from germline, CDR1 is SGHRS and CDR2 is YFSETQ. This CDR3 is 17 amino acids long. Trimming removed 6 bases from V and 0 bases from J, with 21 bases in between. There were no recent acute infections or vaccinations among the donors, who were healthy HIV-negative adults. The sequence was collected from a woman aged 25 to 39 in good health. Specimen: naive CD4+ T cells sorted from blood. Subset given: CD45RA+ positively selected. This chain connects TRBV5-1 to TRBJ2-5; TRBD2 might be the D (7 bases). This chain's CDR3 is CASTLGGSGTNQETQYF. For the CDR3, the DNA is TGCGCCAGCACCCTCGGGGGAAGCGGGACAAACCAAGAGACCCAGTACTTC. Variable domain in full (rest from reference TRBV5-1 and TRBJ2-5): KAGVTQTPRYLIKTRGQQVTLSCSPISGHRSVSWYQQTPGQGLQFLFEYFSETQRNKGNFPGRFSGRQFSNSRSEMNVSTLELGDSALYLCASTLGGSGTNQETQYFGPGTRLLVL.